The 28 T cell receptor beta chains presented below share a single source sample, sequenced in a study of circulating and synovial CD4+ cells in juvenile arthritis. Sequencing was performed with immunoSEQ multiplex PCR; in TCRdb, only in-frame clones are kept and a portion is missing. The data hold roughly 33,000 clones, with 90% to 95% observed a single time. The sequenced material came from CD4+ T cells from blood. These receptors were obtained from a human donor with juvenile idiopathic arthritis.

The rearrangement joins TRBV5-4 to TRBJ2-7; unclear D gene. Germline-derived CDR1 and CDR2 are SGHNT and YYREEE (reference sequence). Trimming left V 4 bases short and J 3 bases short, with 8 bases between. The CDR3 length is 12 residues. The CDR3: CASSQAGYEQYF. CDR3 DNA sequence: TGTGCCAGCAGCCAGGCTGGCTACGAGCAGTACTTC.

V gene TRBV6-5 combines with J gene TRBJ2-1; no clear D gene. Between the trimmed V and J ends, which lost 2 bases and 5 bases, there was a span of 13 bases. Germline lookup yields CDR1 MNHEY and CDR2 SVGAGI. The CDR3 spans 15 residues. The CDR3 coding sequence is TGTGCCAGCAGTTACGGTGGCACAGCCCACAATGAGCAGTTCTTC. It yields the protein CASSYGGTAHNEQFF.

This chain uses TRBV4-2 with TRBJ1-2; TRBD1 agrees at 9 bases. The CDR3 runs 16 residues. Germline CDR1 is LGHNA and CDR2 is YNFKEQ. J lost 4 bases, V lost 4 bases, and 10 bases had no gene match. DNA for the CDR3: TGTGCCAGCAGCCGACTCGGGACAGGGCTCACCTATGGCTACACCTTC. This codes for CASSRLGTGLTYGYTF.

This chain links TRBV28 with TRBJ1-2; 8 bases align to TRBD1. Germline-derived CDR1 and CDR2 are MDHEN and SYDVKM. Germline trimming cut 9 bases from V and 2 bases from J; bases unmatched to any gene: 5. CDR3 length: 13 residues. In DNA, the CDR3 is TGTGCCAGTCACAGGGGGAACAACTATGGCTACACCTTC. This translates into CASHRGNNYGYTF.

The count of this clone is one. The CDR3 DNA follows: TGTGCCAGCTCACCAACGGCAGGCGGGTATGGCTACACCTTC. It specifies CASSPTAGGYGYTF. This chain joins TRBV18 and TRBJ1-2, with D uncertain. The germline V and J ends were trimmed by 2 bases and 5 bases, with 12 bases remaining between them. This CDR3 region has 14 residues. CDR1 and CDR2 from the germline V gene are KGHSH and LQKENI. Based on the CDR3 plus reference TRBV18 and TRBJ1-2, the full variable domain is NAGVMQNPRHLVRRRGQEARLRCSPMKGHSHVYWYRQLPEEGLKFMVYLQKENIIDESGMPKERFSAEFPKEGPSILRIQQVVRGDSAAYFCASSPTAGGYGYTFGSGTRLTVV.

This chain uses TRBV4-1 with TRBJ1-5, with a possible D match to TRBD1 (5 bases). With 8 bases removed from V and 9 bases from J, the gap between germline ends came to 26 bases. The germline CDR1 and CDR2 sequences are MGHRA and YSYEKL. The CDR3 length is 16 residues. The CDR3 is CASRQNGGEAKGPQHF. The CDR3 nucleotides are TGCGCCAGCCGGCAAAACGGAGGGGAGGCCAAGGGGCCCCAGCATTTT.

The genes are TRBV9 and TRBJ2-7; TRBD2 aligns across 7 bases. V was clipped by 5 bases and J by 1 base; unmatched bases: 9. CDR1 is SGDLS, CDR2 YYNGEE, per germline. The CDR3 loop spans 15 amino acids. CDR3 in amino acids: CASSPQGLQSYEQYF. CDR3 sequence (DNA): TGTGCCAGCAGTCCCCAGGGACTACAGTCCTACGAGCAGTACTTC.

The chain uses TRBV2 and TRBJ2-7; 7 bases line up with TRBD2. The CDR3 is 13 amino acids. Germline V gene data show CDR1 as SNHLY and CDR2 as FYNNEI. Germline trimming cut 8 bases from V and 2 bases from J; bases unmatched to any gene: 6. Here the CDR3 reads CASVWRETYEQYF. In DNA, the CDR3 is TGTGCCAGCGTTTGGCGGGAGACCTACGAGCAGTACTTC. Supplemented by reference TRBV2 and TRBJ2-7, the full variable domain reads EPEVTQTPSHQVTQMGQEVILRCVPISNHLYFYWYRQILGQKVEFLVSFYNNEISEKSEIFDDQFSVERPDGSNFTLKIRSTKLEDSAMYFCASVWRETYEQYFGPGTRLTVT.

J is TRBJ2-7 and V is TRBV6-5; 8 bases agree with TRBD2. V lost 5 bases and J lost 6; bases outside the gene matches: 9. The CDR3 totals 14 residues. CDR1 is MNHEY, CDR2 SVGAGI, per germline. The CDR3 here is CASSASGPPPEQYF. The DNA for the CDR3 is TGTGCCAGCAGTGCTAGCGGGCCCCCCCCCGAGCAGTACTTC.

V is TRBV7-2 and J is TRBJ2-3; TRBD1 matches 7 bases. Per the germline V gene, CDR1 is SGHTA and CDR2 is FQGNSA. CDR3 size: 16 residues. Trimming cost V 5 bases and J 5 bases; bases outside gene matches: 13. In DNA form, the CDR3 reads TGTGCCAGCAGCCCGCGACAGACAGGGAGTGGAGATACGCAGTATTTT. Translated: CASSPRQTGSGDTQYF.

This chain uses TRBV11-2 with TRBJ2-5; 7 bases map to TRBD1. This CDR3 has 14 residues. V lost 5 bases to trimming and J lost 7 bases; unmatched junction nucleotides: 10. Germline V gene sequence: CDR1 SGHAT, CDR2 FQNNGV. The CDR3 DNA reads TGTGCCAGCAGCCCGGGACAGATCCTCGGGACCCAGTACTTC. It translates to CASSPGQILGTQYF.

A single count supports this clone. The chain employs TRBV28 and TRBJ2-7, with D possibly matching TRBD2 (5 bases). Germline V gives CDR1 MDHEN, CDR2 SYDVKM. The length of the CDR3 is 15 residues. V was cut by 3 bases and J by 2 bases, with 14 bases left in between. The CDR3 nucleotides read TGTGCCAGCAGTTTGTCTGGACTCCCAACCTACGAGCAGTACTTC. This codes for CASSLSGLPTYEQYF.

The gene calls are TRBV25-1 and TRBJ2-1; D not certain. Germline-derived CDR1 and CDR2 are MGHDK and SYGVNS. This CDR3 has 11 residues. Trimming removed 9 bases from V and 4 bases from J, with 7 bases in between. CDR3 bases: TGTGCCAGTTCCAATTACAATGAGCAGTTCTTC. It is translated as CASSNYNEQFF.

This rearrangement joins TRBV4-3 to TRBJ2-7; TRBD2 is a possible D gene (5 bases). The germline V gene has CDR1 LGHNA and CDR2 YSLEER. Trimming removed 0 bases from V and 2 bases from J, with 11 bases in between. The CDR3 has 15 residues. CDR3 region: CASSQDGGPTYEQYF. As DNA, the CDR3 is TGCGCCAGCAGCCAAGATGGCGGGCCTACCTACGAGCAGTACTTC.

This clone was counted a single time. J is TRBJ1-2 and V is TRBV7-2; D perhaps matches TRBD1 (6 bases). The CDR3 totals 15 residues. Trimming removed 0 bases from V and 4 bases from J, with 12 bases in between. In germline, CDR1 is SGHTA, CDR2 FQGNSA. The CDR3 DNA reads as TGTGCCAGCAGCTTAGCTCAACAGGGATCCTATGGCTACACCTTC. This codes for CASSLAQQGSYGYTF.

The rearrangement joins TRBV10-3 to TRBJ1-4; a possible D gene is TRBD1 (6 bases). The length of the CDR3 is 15 residues. The ends were cut back, 3 bases at V and 8 bases at J, with 16 bases in the middle. Per the germline V gene, CDR1 is ENHRY and CDR2 is SYGVKD. The CDR3 bases are TGTGCCATCAGTGAATCACAGGGTACTTCAGAAAAACTGTTTTTT. Its translation: CAISESQGTSEKLFF.

The chain carries TRBV18 and TRBJ2-5; 7 bases fit TRBD1. The germline gives CDR1 KGHSH, CDR2 LQKENI. The CDR3 loop spans 15 amino acids. Trimming at V came to 2 bases and at J to 0 bases, leaving 3 bases not matched to a gene. The CDR3 sequence is CASSPMTGNQETQYF. CDR3 in DNA: TGTGCCAGCTCACCAATGACAGGGAACCAAGAGACCCAGTACTTC.

This chain joins TRBV21-1 and TRBJ2-5; the table's D call, TRBD1, has no DNA check behind it. TRBV21-1 is a pseudogene locus. CDR3 length: 16 amino acids. CDR3 amino acids: CASSTRKNRGQETQYF. The CDR3 nucleotides read TGTGCCAGCAGCACCCGTAAAAACAGGGGGCAAGAGACCCAGTACTTC.

The chain couples TRBV2 to TRBJ2-5; D is ambiguous. Looked up from germline, CDR1 is SNHLY and CDR2 is FYNNEI. There are 13 residues in the CDR3. V shed 3 bases and J shed 2 bases, with 7 bases lying between them. The CDR3 region has the DNA TGTGCCAGCAGTGACACAGTGCAAGAGACCCAGTACTTC. This gives the protein CASSDTVQETQYF.

This rearrangement joins TRBV9 to TRBJ2-3; D ambiguous. Trimming took off 0 bases at V and 2 bases at J, with 10 bases between the two ends. CDR1 and CDR2 from the germline V gene are SGDLS and YYNGEE. This CDR3 has 15 residues. CDR3 nucleotides: TGTGCCAGCAGCGTAGCCGCACTCCTCACAGATACGCAGTATTTT. Its protein product is CASSVAALLTDTQYF. The full variable domain, with the rest looked up from reference TRBV9 and TRBJ2-3, is DSGVTQTPKHLITATGQRVTLRCSPRSGDLSVYWYQQSLDQGLQFLIQYYNGEERAKGNILERFSAQQFPDLHSELNLSSLELGDSALYFCASSVAALLTDTQYFGPGTRLTVL.

V gene TRBV11-2 combines with J gene TRBJ1-1, with TRBD1 identical over 10 bases. The CDR3 has 13 residues. In germline, CDR1 is SGHAT, CDR2 FQNNGV. With 1 base clipped from V and 8 bases from J, the junction kept 1 base outside the gene matches. The CDR3 region is CASSLGDRGEAFF. The CDR3 DNA is TGTGCCAGCAGCTTAGGGGACAGGGGAGAAGCTTTCTTT.

The rearrangement links TRBV5-1 to TRBJ2-7; 10 bases match TRBD2. V lost 4 bases and J lost 2; bases outside the gene matches: 6. The CDR3 contains 15 residues. Germline values: CDR1 SGHRS, CDR2 YFSETQ. CDR3 DNA: TGCGCCAGCAGCATCACTAGCGGGGCCACCTACGAGCAGTACTTC. Protein sequence: CASSITSGATYEQYF.

The chain uses TRBV6-6 and TRBJ1-4; TRBD1 matches at 11 bases. V shed 6 bases, J shed 7 bases, and the junction held 4 bases outside the gene matches. The CDR3 is 14 amino acids. Germline CDR1 MNHNY, CDR2 SVGAGI (reference sequence). The CDR3 is CASSTGTGGEKLFF. Here the CDR3 DNA reads TGTGCCAGCAGCACCGGGACAGGGGGTGAAAAACTGTTTTTT.

This clone occurred once. The gene calls are TRBV30 and TRBJ1-3, with 8 bases fitting TRBD1. Trimming cost V 3 bases and J 3 bases; bases outside gene matches: 7. There are 15 residues in the CDR3. Germline CDR1 reads GTSNPN; CDR2 reads SVGIG (reference sequence). The chain's CDR3 is CAWREKDRDGNTIYF. The DNA for the CDR3 is TGTGCCTGGAGAGAAAAGGACAGGGATGGAAACACCATATATTTT.

The chain recombines TRBV4-2 with TRBJ2-7; 7 bases agree with TRBD2. Germline lookup yields CDR1 LGHNA and CDR2 YNFKEQ. The CDR3 is 15 residues long. The ends lost 1 base at V and 9 bases at J; junction bases unmatched: 12. The CDR3 DNA reads as TGTGCCAGCAGCCAAGGCAATAGCGGGCCCTATTCGCAGTACTTC. This codes for CASSQGNSGPYSQYF.

The chain recombines TRBV10-3 with TRBJ2-7, with TRBD1 matching over 8 bases. CDR1 and CDR2 from the germline V gene are ENHRY and SYGVKD. The CDR3 sequence is 14 residues long. Losses at the gene ends were 2 bases for V and 5 bases for J; bases not matched to a gene: 5. This chain's CDR3 is CAISEGRQGNEQYF. CDR3 bases: TGTGCCATCAGTGAGGGTAGACAGGGGAACGAGCAGTACTTC.

The chain combines TRBV10-3 with TRBJ2-7, with 7 bases lining up with TRBD2. Looked up from germline, CDR1 is ENHRY and CDR2 is SYGVKD. V trimming: 1 base; J trimming: 7 bases; junction bases outside the gene matches: 1. This CDR3 contains 12 residues. This CDR3 reads CAISEWGGEQYF. DNA for the CDR3: TGTGCCATCAGTGAGTGGGGGGGGGAGCAGTACTTC.

J is TRBJ1-5 and V is TRBV9, with D unclear. In germline, CDR1 is SGDLS, CDR2 YYNGEE. The CDR3 has 13 residues. Trimming took off 4 bases at V and 7 bases at J, with 12 bases between the two ends. CDR3: CASSPREGQPQHF. CDR3 bases: TGTGCCAGCAGCCCACGGGAAGGACAGCCCCAGCATTTT.